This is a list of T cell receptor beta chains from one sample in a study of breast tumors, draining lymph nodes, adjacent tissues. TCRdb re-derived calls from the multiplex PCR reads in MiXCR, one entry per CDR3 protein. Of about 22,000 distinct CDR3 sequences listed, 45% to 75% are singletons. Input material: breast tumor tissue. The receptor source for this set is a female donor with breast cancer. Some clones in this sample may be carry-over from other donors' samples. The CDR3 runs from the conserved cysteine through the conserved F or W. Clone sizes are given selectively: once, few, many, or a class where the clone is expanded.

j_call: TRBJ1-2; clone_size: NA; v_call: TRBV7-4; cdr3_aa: CASSARVGGYTF
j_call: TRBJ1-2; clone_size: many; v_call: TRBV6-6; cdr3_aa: CASSHSSAGAKNYGYTF
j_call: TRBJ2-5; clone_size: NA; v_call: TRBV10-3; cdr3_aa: CAISGSGTSQETQYF
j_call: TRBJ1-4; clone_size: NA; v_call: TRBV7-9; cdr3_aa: CASSLRQGISEKLFF
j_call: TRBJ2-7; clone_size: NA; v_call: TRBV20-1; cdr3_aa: CSASSTGSYEQYF
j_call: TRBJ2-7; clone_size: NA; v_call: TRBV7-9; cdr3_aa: CASSLSGGHYEQYF
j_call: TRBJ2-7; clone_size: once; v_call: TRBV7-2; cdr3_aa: CASSLREVHEQYF
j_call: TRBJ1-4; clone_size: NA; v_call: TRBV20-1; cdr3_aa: CSASPAATNEKLFF
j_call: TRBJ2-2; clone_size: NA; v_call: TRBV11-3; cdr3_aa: CASSLSGDTGELFF
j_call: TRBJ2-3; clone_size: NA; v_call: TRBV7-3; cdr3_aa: CASSLYGRQDTQYF
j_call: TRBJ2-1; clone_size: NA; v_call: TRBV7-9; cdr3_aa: CASLGPTGGGYNEQFF
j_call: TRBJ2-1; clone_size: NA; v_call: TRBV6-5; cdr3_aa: CTSSRVGNYNEQFF
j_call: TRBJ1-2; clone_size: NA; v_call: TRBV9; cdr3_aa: CASNDRVDGYTF
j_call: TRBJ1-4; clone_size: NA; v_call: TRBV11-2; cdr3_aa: CASSLDLGGGNEKLFF
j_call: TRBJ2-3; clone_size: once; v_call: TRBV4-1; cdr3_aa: CASSQGRPPGDTQYF
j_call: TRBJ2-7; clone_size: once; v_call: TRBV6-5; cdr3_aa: CASSCGLAVEQYF
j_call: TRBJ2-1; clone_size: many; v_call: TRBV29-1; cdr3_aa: CSVLTQGVYNEQFF